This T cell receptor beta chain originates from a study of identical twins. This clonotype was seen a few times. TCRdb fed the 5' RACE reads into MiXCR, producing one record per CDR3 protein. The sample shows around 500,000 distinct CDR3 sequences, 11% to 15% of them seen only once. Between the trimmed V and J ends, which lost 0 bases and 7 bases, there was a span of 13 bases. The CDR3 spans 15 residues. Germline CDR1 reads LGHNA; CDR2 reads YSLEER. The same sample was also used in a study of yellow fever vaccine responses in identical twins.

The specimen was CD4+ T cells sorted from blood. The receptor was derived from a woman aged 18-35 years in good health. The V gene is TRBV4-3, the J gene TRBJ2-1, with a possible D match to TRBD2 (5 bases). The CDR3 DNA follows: TGCGCCAGCAGCCAAGAATACCGGGGTACTAATGAGCAGTTCTTC. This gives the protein CASSQEYRGTNEQFF.